Below, 32 T cell receptor beta chains from the same sample are listed, as sequenced in a study of cytomegalovirus exposure and HLA in healthy donors (dated 2017 in TCRdb). Libraries were built with the immunoSEQ multiplex PCR assay. The multiplex PCR relied on a mix of 60 forward primers for TCR Vbeta segments and 13 reverse primers for TCR Jbeta segments. TCRdb obtained this table from immuneACCESS and retained in-frame rearrangements with V and J assigned. These tables miss some clones; where compared with another copy, unresolved V genes account for less than half of the shortfall, and the remainder is unexplained. This sample comprises some 240,000 clones, around 73% of them detected only once. The top ten hold 3% to 4.5% of the sample. The sample was PBMCs. These receptors were collected from a male donor in good health and CMV-seronegative.

This chain joins TRBV7-9 and TRBJ2-5, with 7 bases that match TRBD2. Trimming at V came to 5 bases and at J to 5 bases, leaving 8 bases not matched to a gene. The germline V gene encodes CDR1 SEHNR and CDR2 FQNEAQ (reference sequence). The CDR3 sequence is 14 residues long. For the CDR3, the DNA is TGTGCCAGCAGCCCGGACGGGGGAGGGGAGACCCAGTACTTC. Protein sequence: CASSPDGGGETQYF.

This sequence joins TRBV7-9 and TRBJ2-5; 7 bases are shared with TRBD1. Germline assignment: CDR1 SEHNR and CDR2 FQNEAQ (reference sequence). V shed 2 bases, J shed 4 bases, and the junction held 7 bases outside the gene matches. The CDR3 sequence is 15 residues long. CDR3 loop: CASSLPDRVRETQYF. In DNA, the CDR3 is TGTGCCAGCAGCTTACCCGACAGGGTGAGAGAGACCCAGTACTTC. The complete variable domain, with remaining parts taken from reference TRBV7-9 and TRBJ2-5, reads DTGVSQNPRHKITKRGQNVTFRCDPISEHNRLYWYRQTLGQGPEFLTYFQNEAQLEKSRLLSDRFSAERPKGSFSTLEIQRTEQGDSAMYLCASSLPDRVRETQYFGPGTRLLVL.

The chain joins TRBV30 to TRBJ1-5; TRBD1 aligns across 7 bases. CDR1 is GTSNPN and CDR2 is SVGIG in the germline V gene (reference sequence). The CDR3 consists of 13 residues. V trimming: 5 bases; J trimming: 5 bases; junction bases outside the gene matches: 6. In nucleotides, the CDR3 is TGTGCCTGGGCTCATCAGGGGGATCAGCCCCAGCATTTT. Its translation is CAWAHQGDQPQHF.

This clone was seen more than once but under ten times. The chain links TRBV2 to TRBJ2-1; tentatively, D is TRBD1 (5 bases). The CDR3 totals 14 residues. V dropped 7 bases and J dropped 3 bases, with 13 bases sitting between them. CDR1 is SNHLY, CDR2 FYNNEI, per germline. The CDR3 nucleotides are TGTGCCAGCACCCCAGGGCAGAACTACAATGAGCAGTTCTTC. Translating gives CASTPGQNYNEQFF.

The gene calls are TRBV27 and TRBJ2-5; weak D call: TRBD2 (5 bases). V gave up 3 bases and J gave up 9 bases, with 11 bases separating them. Per germline, CDR1 MNHEY and CDR2 SMNVEV (reference sequence). The CDR3 has 12 amino acids. The CDR3 sequence: CASSFGGEAQYF. The DNA for the CDR3 is TGTGCCAGCAGTTTCGGAGGCGAGGCCCAGTACTTC.

The genes are TRBV5-1 and TRBJ2-7; maybe TRBD1 (5 bases). The CDR3 extends over 14 amino acids. The V end was cut by 2 bases, the J end by 0 bases, with 9 bases between. Looked up from germline, CDR1 is SGHRS and CDR2 is YFSETQ. DNA for the CDR3: TGCGCCAGCAGCTTCTTTGACAGCTCCTACGAGCAGTACTTC. This translates into CASSFFDSSYEQYF.

The V call is TRBV30, the J call TRBJ2-5; D might be TRBD2 (6 bases). Trimming removed 2 bases from V and 1 base from J, with 14 bases in between. The CDR3 is 15 amino acids. CDR1 is GTSNPN and CDR2 is SVGIG in the germline V gene (reference sequence). The CDR3 bases are TGTGCCTGGAGTAGAAGGGCGGGAATCCAAGAGACCCAGTACTTC. It encodes CAWSRRAGIQETQYF.

The V call is TRBV11-3, the J call TRBJ2-1, with 9 bases that match TRBD2. This CDR3 region has 15 residues. The J segment lost 4 bases and the V segment lost 2 bases, leaving 3 bases of the junction unmatched. CDR1 is SGHNT and CDR2 is YENEEA in the germline V gene. The CDR3 is CASSLLAGIYNEQFF. The CDR3 DNA reads TGTGCCAGCAGCTTACTAGCGGGAATATACAATGAGCAGTTCTTC.

The chain is built from TRBV18 and TRBJ2-6; a possible D gene is TRBD1 (6 bases). Trimming removed 5 bases at V and 4 bases at J, with 15 bases between. Germline-derived CDR1 and CDR2 are KGHSH and LQKENI. The CDR3 has 16 residues. The CDR3 here is CASSKDRAWGANVLTF. The CDR3 region has the DNA TGTGCCAGCTCAAAGGACAGAGCGTGGGGGGCCAACGTCCTGACTTTC.

This chain connects TRBV6-5 to TRBJ2-7, with TRBD1 matching 10 bases. The CDR3 consists of 15 residues. Germline V gene lookup returns CDR1 MNHEY and CDR2 SVGAGI. With 2 bases clipped from V and 7 bases from J, the junction kept 8 bases outside the gene matches. DNA for the CDR3: TGTGCCAGCAGTTACGGACAGGGGGGCAGCTGGGAGCAGTACTTC. Its protein product is CASSYGQGGSWEQYF.

This clone is a singleton in its sample. The same CDR3 is also encoded by other DNA sequences in this sample. The chain combines TRBV6-5 with TRBJ2-5; perhaps TRBD2 as D (7 bases). CDR1 and CDR2 (germline): MNHEY, SVGAGI. V dropped 3 bases and J dropped 5 bases, with 13 bases sitting between them. CDR3 length: 14 residues. In DNA, the CDR3 is TGTGCCAGCAGTTATCCGGGGGGCGGGGAGACCCAGTACTTC. Protein: CASSYPGGGETQYF.

This clone was observed a handful of times. The chain has TRBV6-5 and TRBJ1-5; TRBD1 is a possible D gene (5 bases). This CDR3 is 14 amino acids long. CDR1 and CDR2 (germline): MNHEY, SVGAGI. V lost 2 bases and J lost 4, with 9 bases in between. CDR3 sequence (DNA): TGTGCCAGCAGTTACGGGGCAGGGAATCAGCCCCAGCATTTT. Protein product: CASSYGAGNQPQHF.

The rearrangement joins TRBV9 to TRBJ2-1; 8 bases match TRBD2. Germline CDR1 and CDR2: SGDLS and YYNGEE. Trimming cost V 3 bases and J 6 bases; bases outside gene matches: 8. The CDR3 consists of 15 residues. This CDR3 reads CASSESGRVVNEQFF. DNA of the CDR3: TGTGCCAGCAGCGAAAGCGGGAGAGTTGTCAATGAGCAGTTCTTC.

The chain uses TRBV4-2 and TRBJ1-5; no reliable D call. Trimming removed 1 base at V and 4 bases at J, with 8 bases between. Germline V gene lookup returns CDR1 LGHNA and CDR2 YNFKEQ. The CDR3 has 14 amino acids. The CDR3 DNA reads TGTGCCAGCAGCCAAGCCCAGACTAATCAGCCCCAGCATTTT. The encoded protein is CASSQAQTNQPQHF.

V gene TRBV19 combines with J gene TRBJ2-2; 14 positions match TRBD2. This CDR3 contains 16 residues. V lost 10 bases to trimming and J lost 0 bases; unmatched junction nucleotides: 4. Germline V gives CDR1 LNHDA, CDR2 SQIVND (reference sequence). For the CDR3, the DNA is TGTGCCATCGGGACTAGCGGGAGTGCGAACACCGGGGAGCTGTTTTTT. Protein: CAIGTSGSANTGELFF. Full variable domain (remainder filled in from reference TRBV19 and TRBJ2-2): DGGITQSPKYLFRKEGQNVTLSCEQNLNHDAMYWYRQDPGQGLRLIYYSQIVNDFQKGDIAEGYSVSREKKESFPLTVTSAQKNPTAFYLCAIGTSGSANTGELFFGEGSRLTVL.

V gene TRBV7-9 combines with J gene TRBJ1-4; tentative D call: TRBD1 (5 bases). V gave up 0 bases and J gave up 5 bases, with 7 bases separating them. CDR1 is SEHNR and CDR2 is FQNEAQ in the germline V gene (reference sequence). The CDR3 is made up of 14 amino acids. The CDR3 DNA reads as TGTGCCAGCAGCTTAGCACAGGTCAATGAAAAACTGTTTTTT. This translates into CASSLAQVNEKLFF. The whole variable domain, remainder taken from reference TRBV7-9 and TRBJ1-4, is DTGVSQNPRHKITKRGQNVTFRCDPISEHNRLYWYRQTLGQGPEFLTYFQNEAQLEKSRLLSDRFSAERPKGSFSTLEIQRTEQGDSAMYLCASSLAQVNEKLFFGSGTQLSVL.

The V gene is TRBV7-7, the J gene TRBJ2-5; 8 bases match TRBD1. Germline assignment: CDR1 SSHAT and CDR2 FNYEAQ (reference sequence). Unmatched junction bases numbered 6, after V lost 5 bases and J lost 4 bases. This CDR3 has 14 amino acids. CDR3 protein: CASSLSGTGETQYF. The DNA of the CDR3 is TGTGCCAGCAGCCTCTCCGGGACAGGAGAGACCCAGTACTTC.

The rearrangement links TRBV5-1 to TRBJ2-3; weak D call: TRBD2 (5 bases). The CDR3 is made up of 14 amino acids. Trimming pared 7 bases from V and 3 bases from J, leaving 15 bases between. Germline V gene sequence: CDR1 SGHRS, CDR2 YFSETQ. This CDR3 is CASLSGRATDTQYF. Here the CDR3 DNA reads TGCGCCAGCCTCTCTGGGAGAGCGACAGATACGCAGTATTTT.

The V call is TRBV29-1, the J call TRBJ2-7, with TRBD2 identical over 8 bases. Germline assignment: CDR1 SQVTM and CDR2 ANQGSEA. The V segment lost 3 bases and the J segment 2 bases; nucleotides outside the gene matches: 3. This CDR3 region has 13 residues. The CDR3 spells CSVEVSGTYEQYF. DNA of the CDR3: TGCAGCGTTGAGGTTAGCGGGACCTACGAGCAGTACTTC.

The chain uses TRBV5-3 and TRBJ2-1; D possibly corresponds to TRBD2 (6 bases). TRBV5-3 is designated an ORF whose function remains uncertain. This CDR3 has 16 residues. V was pared by 2 bases and J by 2 bases, with 14 bases between. CDR3 sequence: CARSFSRGNPYNEQFF. CDR3 nucleotide sequence: TGTGCCAGAAGCTTTAGTCGGGGGAACCCCTACAATGAGCAGTTCTTC.

The V and J genes are TRBV7-9 and TRBJ2-5; the D gene is possibly TRBD2 (5 bases). Germline V gene sequence: CDR1 SEHNR, CDR2 FQNEAQ (reference sequence). V lost 3 bases and J 4 bases, leaving 12 bases between the germline ends. The CDR3 length is 14 residues. In nucleotides, the CDR3 is TGTGCCAGCAGCTTGGGCAGTACTAGAGAGACCCAGTACTTC. Translating gives CASSLGSTRETQYF.

The rearrangement joins TRBV27 to TRBJ2-3, with a weak D call TRBD1 (5 bases). This CDR3 region has 14 residues. Trimming shortened V by 5 bases and J by 2 bases, and 11 bases separated the two germline ends. Germline CDR1 reads MNHEY; CDR2 reads SMNVEV (reference sequence). CDR3 in amino acids: CASSHQGNTDTQYF. In DNA form, the CDR3 reads TGTGCCAGCAGTCATCAGGGAAACACAGATACGCAGTATTTT.

The table lists this clone with a few counts. The V call is TRBV4-2, the J call TRBJ2-2; 11 nucleotides align to TRBD1. The germline gives CDR1 LGHNA, CDR2 YNFKEQ. The V segment lost 4 bases and the J segment 4 bases; nucleotides outside the gene matches: 5. The CDR3 contains 16 residues. CDR3 protein: CASSLFGTGGTGELFF. In nucleotides, the CDR3 is TGTGCCAGCAGCCTTTTTGGGACAGGGGGCACCGGGGAGCTGTTTTTT.

V usage is TRBV19 and J usage is TRBJ2-1; weak D call: TRBD1 (5 bases). Germline V gene data show CDR1 as LNHDA and CDR2 as SQIVND (reference sequence). Between the trimmed V and J ends, which lost 1 base and 2 bases, there was a span of 9 bases. The CDR3 runs to 15 residues. The CDR3 here is CASSIGARAYNEQFF. As DNA, the CDR3 is TGTGCCAGTAGTATAGGTGCCAGGGCCTACAATGAGCAGTTCTTC.

The gene calls are TRBV11-3 and TRBJ2-1, with D possibly being TRBD1 (6 bases). The V end lost 5 bases, the J end lost 1 base, and 27 bases lay between the germline ends. From germline, CDR1 is SGHNT and CDR2 YENEEA. This CDR3 spans 20 amino acids. The CDR3 sequence is CASSAGTPKKGRKSYNEQFF. The CDR3 nucleotides are TGTGCCAGCAGCGCCGGGACACCCAAGAAGGGGCGAAAGTCCTACAATGAGCAGTTCTTC.

The chain recombines TRBV30 with TRBJ1-6; 10 bases are shared with TRBD1. The CDR3 extends over 15 amino acids. The J segment lost 7 bases and the V segment lost 1 base, leaving 4 bases of the junction unmatched. Germline values: CDR1 GTSNPN, CDR2 SVGIG (reference sequence). In nucleotides, the CDR3 is TGTGCCTGGAGTGCTTGGACAGGGGGAAATTCACCCCTCCACTTT. Its translation is CAWSAWTGGNSPLHF. The whole variable domain, remainder taken from reference TRBV30 and TRBJ1-6, is SQTIHQWPATLVQPVGSPLSLECTVEGTSNPNLYWYRQAAGRGLQLLFYSVGIGQISSEVPQNLSASRPQDRQFILSSKKLLLSDSGFYLCAWSAWTGGNSPLHFGNGTRLTVT.

The chain employs TRBV2 and TRBJ2-3; D call uncertain. The CDR3 loop spans 15 amino acids. Germline values: CDR1 SNHLY, CDR2 FYNNEI. V lost 8 bases, J lost 0 bases, and 15 bases lay in between. The CDR3 loop is CASEKLLESTDTQYF. The CDR3, as DNA: TGTGCCAGCGAAAAACTCCTAGAGAGCACAGATACGCAGTATTTT.

The chain uses TRBV2 and TRBJ2-3; 7 bases are shared with TRBD1. There are 15 residues in the CDR3. Trimming removed 5 bases from V and 0 bases from J; junction bases left unmatched: 5. CDR1 and CDR2 (germline): SNHLY, FYNNEI. DNA of the CDR3: TGTGCCAGCAGTTTGGTACAGGGGAGCACAGATACGCAGTATTTT. This encodes CASSLVQGSTDTQYF. Full variable domain (rest looked up from reference TRBV2 and TRBJ2-3): EPEVTQTPSHQVTQMGQEVILRCVPISNHLYFYWYRQILGQKVEFLVSFYNNEISEKSEIFDDQFSVERPDGSNFTLKIRSTKLEDSAMYFCASSLVQGSTDTQYFGPGTRLTVL.

The genes are TRBV18 and TRBJ1-2; possible D gene TRBD1, 5 bases. V shed 2 bases and J shed 8 bases, with 12 bases lying between them. CDR1 and CDR2 from the germline V gene are KGHSH and LQKENI. CDR3 size: 13 residues. The CDR3 loop is CASSPGGSTGYTF. The CDR3 DNA reads TGTGCCAGCTCACCAGGGGGGTCGACCGGCTACACCTTC.

The genes are TRBV2 and TRBJ1-2; TRBD1 matches at 11 bases. CDR1 is SNHLY, CDR2 FYNNEI, per germline. The CDR3 length is 15 residues. Unmatched junction bases numbered 4, after V lost 4 bases and J lost 3 bases. For the CDR3, the DNA is TGTGCCAGCAGTGGGACAGGGGGCAAGGACTATGGCTACACCTTC. Translated, it gives CASSGTGGKDYGYTF.

This rearrangement joins TRBV7-9 to TRBJ2-7, with D maybe TRBD2 (5 bases). Germline V lookup: CDR1 SEHNR, CDR2 FQNEAQ (reference sequence). V was clipped by 4 bases and J by 2 bases, with 15 bases between them. This CDR3 region has 15 residues. CDR3 loop: CASSSTRADPYEQYF. The CDR3 DNA reads TGTGCCAGCAGCTCGACTCGAGCGGATCCCTACGAGCAGTACTTC.

This clone was seen a handful of times. This chain connects TRBV9 to TRBJ2-7; TRBD1 aligns across 10 bases. This CDR3 is 15 amino acids long. V gave up 4 bases and J gave up 5 bases; unmatched junction bases: 9. Germline CDR1 SGDLS, CDR2 YYNGEE. The CDR3 DNA reads TGTGCCAGCAGCCCAGCCATGGACAGGGGGAACGAGCAGTACTTC. Its translation: CASSPAMDRGNEQYF.